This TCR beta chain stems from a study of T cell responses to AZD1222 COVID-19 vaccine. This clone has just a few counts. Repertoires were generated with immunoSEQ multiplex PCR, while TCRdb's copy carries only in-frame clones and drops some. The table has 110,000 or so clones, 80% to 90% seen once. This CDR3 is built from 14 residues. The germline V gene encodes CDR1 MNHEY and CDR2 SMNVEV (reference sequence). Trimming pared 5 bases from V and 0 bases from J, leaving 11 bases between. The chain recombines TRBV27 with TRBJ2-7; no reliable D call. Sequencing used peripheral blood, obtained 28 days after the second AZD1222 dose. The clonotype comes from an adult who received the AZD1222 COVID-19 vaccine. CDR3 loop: CASSETPFSYEQYF. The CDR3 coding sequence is TGTGCCAGCAGTGAGACTCCTTTCTCCTACGAGCAGTACTTC.